These 31 T cell receptor beta chains share one sample of origin, sequenced in a study of T cell responses to AZD1222 COVID-19 vaccine. TCRdb keeps only in-frame clones here, not all; method: immunoSEQ multiplex PCR. The sample shows about 53,000 clones, approximately 84% of them seen only once. Material: peripheral blood, obtained on day 0 of AZD1222 vaccination. The receptor source for this set is an adult in good health.

This sequence joins TRBV4-3 and TRBJ1-4, with 10 positions matching TRBD1. The J segment lost 7 bases and the V segment lost 4 bases, leaving 9 bases of the junction unmatched. This CDR3 comprises 16 residues. From germline, CDR1 is LGHNA and CDR2 YSLEER. The chain's CDR3 is CASSLNPGQGSEKLFF. CDR3 DNA sequence: TGCGCCAGCAGCCTAAACCCGGGACAGGGGAGTGAAAAACTGTTTTTT.

The chain has TRBV5-8 and TRBJ2-1; 7 bases agree with TRBD2. Germline V gene lookup returns CDR1 SGHTS and CDR2 YDEGEE. CDR3 length equals 14 residues. J lost 12 bases, V lost 4 bases, and 13 bases had no gene match. Here the CDR3 DNA reads TGTGCCAGCAGCGTTGTGGTAGCGGGTCTCGGGCAGTTCTTC. This encodes CASSVVVAGLGQFF.

As DNA, the CDR3 is TGTGCCAGCAGCTTGAATTACGTCGATGACTACACCTTC. It specifies CASSLNYVDDYTF. The V and J genes are TRBV5-6 and TRBJ1-2; D is unresolved. Per germline, CDR1 SGHDT and CDR2 YYEEEE. This CDR3 comprises 13 residues. The V gene lost 1 base and the J gene lost 10 bases, with 14 bases spanning the gap. The full variable domain, with the rest looked up from reference TRBV5-6 and TRBJ1-2, is DAGVTQSPTHLIKTRGQQVTLRCSPKSGHDTVSWYQQALGQGPQFIFQYYEEEERQRGNFPDRFSGHQFPNYSSELNVNALLLGDSALYLCASSLNYVDDYTFGSGTRLTVV.

The chain uses TRBV14 and TRBJ1-2; D possibly corresponds to TRBD1 (6 bases). V was clipped by 0 bases and J by 4 bases, with 12 bases between them. CDR3 length equals 15 residues. Germline V gene data show CDR1 as SGHDN and CDR2 as FVKESK. The chain's CDR3 is CASSQDARGSYGYTF. The CDR3 DNA sequence: TGTGCCAGCAGCCAAGATGCCAGGGGAAGCTATGGCTACACCTTC.

A remark on this clone: One end of the junction varies from germline; a read error may be responsible. The CDR3 nucleotides read TGTGCCAGCAGTGATAGGGACACCTATCCCCTATTT. This sequence encodes CASSDRDTYPLF. The chain employs TRBV28 and TRBJ1-1, with D tentatively TRBD1 (6 bases). CDR3 length equals 12 residues. Looked up from germline, CDR1 is MDHEN and CDR2 is SYDVKM.

The rearrangement uses TRBV10-1 and TRBJ2-7; D might be TRBD2 (6 bases). CDR3 size: 15 residues. Germline V gene data show CDR1 as WNHNN and CDR2 as SYGVQD (reference sequence). Trimming removed 6 bases at V and 3 bases at J, with 18 bases between. The CDR3 loop reads CASRRGTAVFYEQYF. CDR3 DNA: TGCGCCAGCAGGCGCGGGACGGCGGTTTTCTACGAGCAGTACTTC.

The rearrangement joins TRBV30 to TRBJ1-6; TRBD1 might be the D (5 bases). The CDR3 runs 16 residues. V was pared by 2 bases and J by 0 bases, with 11 bases between. The germline gives CDR1 GTSNPN, CDR2 SVGIG (reference sequence). Here the CDR3 DNA reads TGTGCCTGGAGTATGACAGCCAGCTCCTATAATTCACCCCTCCACTTT. Translating gives CAWSMTASSYNSPLHF.

The chain has TRBV28 and TRBJ1-1; D is unresolved. The CDR3 loop spans 12 amino acids. Germline loops: CDR1 MDHEN, CDR2 SYDVKM. Deletions cut 2 bases from V and 8 bases from J, with 9 bases between. CDR3 loop: CASSLQNYEAFF. DNA for the CDR3: TGTGCCAGCAGTTTACAAAACTACGAAGCTTTCTTT.

The rearrangement links TRBV3-1 (or the pseudogene TRBV3-2) to TRBJ2-1, with 14 positions matching TRBD2. The ends lost 2 bases at V and 9 bases at J; junction bases unmatched: 12. The CDR3 has 18 residues. CDR1 and CDR2 (germline): LGHDT, YNNKEL (reference sequence). CDR3 in DNA: TGTGCCAGCAGCCAAATTCGGACTAGCGGGAGGTTAGGGAGTGAGCAGTTCTTC. Translation: CASSQIRTSGRLGSEQFF.

The J gene is TRBJ1-2, the V gene TRBV28; tentative D call: TRBD1 (6 bases). Trimming took off 6 bases at V and 4 bases at J, with 15 bases between the two ends. Germline assignment: CDR1 MDHEN and CDR2 SYDVKM. The CDR3 totals 14 residues. CDR3 sequence reads: CASSAGATRYGYTF. The DNA of the CDR3 is TGTGCCAGCAGCGCAGGGGCAACTCGCTATGGCTACACCTTC.

The J gene is TRBJ1-1, the V gene TRBV27, with D uncertain. CDR1 MNHEY and CDR2 SMNVEV come from the germline V gene (reference sequence). CDR3 length: 15 residues. V was clipped by 8 bases and J by 0 bases, with 16 bases between them. The chain's CDR3 is CASPTVKAMNTEAFF. DNA for the CDR3: TGTGCCAGCCCTACCGTGAAGGCGATGAACACTGAAGCTTTCTTT.

The V gene is TRBV7-8, the J gene TRBJ1-6; 7 bases fit TRBD1. Germline V lookup: CDR1 SGHVS, CDR2 FQNEAQ. The CDR3 loop spans 17 amino acids. V shed 8 bases and J 0 bases; nucleotides not matched to a gene: 10. CDR3 sequence (DNA): TGTGCCAGCCAGGATTCCAGGGGGAGCTCCTATAATTCACCCCTCCACTTT. Protein product: CASQDSRGSSYNSPLHF.

The J gene is TRBJ2-7, the V gene TRBV5-1; no reliable D call. Deletions cut 0 bases from V and 3 bases from J, with 10 bases between. Germline V lookup: CDR1 SGHRS, CDR2 YFSETQ. This CDR3 comprises 14 residues. The chain's CDR3 is CASSLGVAVYEQYF. CDR3 DNA: TGCGCCAGCAGCTTGGGGGTAGCAGTCTACGAGCAGTACTTC.

This rearrangement joins TRBV12-3 or TRBV12-4 to TRBJ1-2, with D perhaps TRBD1 (5 bases). Trimming stripped 5 bases from V and 11 bases from J, with 15 bases between. This CDR3 comprises 12 residues. CDR3: CASSLQVGPYTF. The CDR3 DNA sequence: TGTGCCAGCAGTCTCCAAGTGGGACCATACACCTTC.

The rearrangement joins TRBV6-5 to TRBJ2-7; D is unresolved. The length of the CDR3 is 15 residues. Germline V lookup: CDR1 MNHEY, CDR2 SVGAGI. Trimming stripped 6 bases from V and 5 bases from J, with 20 bases between. The CDR3: CASSDLSAMGNEQYF. The CDR3 nucleotides read TGTGCCAGCAGCGACCTAAGCGCTATGGGGAACGAGCAGTACTTC.

The chain links TRBV6-2 or TRBV6-3 to TRBJ2-5; no firm D call. The V end was cut by 0 bases, the J end by 5 bases, with 4 bases between. CDR3 size: 12 residues. Germline V gene sequence: CDR1 MNHEY, CDR2 SVGEGT. Here the CDR3 reads CASSYSRETQYF. DNA for the CDR3: TGTGCCAGCAGTTACTCCCGGGAGACCCAGTACTTC.

The rearrangement joins TRBV19 to TRBJ1-3, with D possibly being TRBD1 (6 bases). There are 15 residues in the CDR3. Germline CDR1 reads LNHDA; CDR2 reads SQIVND (reference sequence). V lost 9 bases to trimming and J lost 0 bases, with 15 bases between them. In nucleotides, the CDR3 is TGTGCCAGCTCCAGACAGGCTAGCTCTGGAAACACCATATATTTT. Protein: CASSRQASSGNTIYF.

The rearrangement joins TRBV9 to TRBJ2-3; a possible D gene is TRBD2 (5 bases). The V and J ends lost 0 bases and 0 bases respectively, with 8 bases between them. Germline lookup yields CDR1 SGDLS and CDR2 YYNGEE. The CDR3 loop spans 15 amino acids. Written as DNA, the CDR3 is TGTGCCAGCAGCGTAGAGGCTAGCAGCACAGATACGCAGTATTTT. It codes for CASSVEASSTDTQYF.

This clone is a singleton in its sample. The genes are TRBV30 and TRBJ1-1; 8 bases match TRBD1. Germline V gives CDR1 GTSNPN, CDR2 SVGIG (reference sequence). The junction had 7 bases not matched to a gene; V was cut back by 4 bases and J by 0 bases. This CDR3 is 15 amino acids long. CDR3 sequence (DNA): TGTGCCTGGACAGACTACAGGGGGGTGAACACTGAAGCTTTCTTT. Translating gives CAWTDYRGVNTEAFF.

The chain combines TRBV18 with TRBJ1-1, with D hard to call. V shed 3 bases and J shed 8 bases, with 13 bases lying between them. The CDR3 has 13 residues. Germline V CDR1 and CDR2: KGHSH, LQKENI. CDR3 nucleotide sequence: TGTGCCAGCTCACCCAGTCTACGGGTCGAAGCTTTCTTT. Translation gives CASSPSLRVEAFF.

This clone was observed a few times. The chain links TRBV19 to TRBJ1-5; 12 positions match TRBD1. V was clipped by 5 bases and J by 7 bases; unmatched bases: 12. CDR3 length equals 17 residues. The V gene's germline CDR1 is LNHDA and CDR2 SQIVND (reference sequence). CDR3 sequence reads: CASSFLTGTGGGQPQHF. The DNA for the CDR3 is TGTGCCAGTAGTTTTTTAACCGGGACAGGGGGCGGACAGCCCCAGCATTTT.

The genes are TRBV6-5 and TRBJ2-7, with 8 bases identical to TRBD1. V was pared by 0 bases and J by 3 bases, with 1 base of the junction left unmatched. Germline CDR1 and CDR2: MNHEY and SVGAGI. This CDR3 region has 14 residues. CDR3 loop: CASSYSDRGYEQYF. The CDR3 DNA follows: TGTGCCAGCAGTTACTCCGACAGGGGCTACGAGCAGTACTTC.

The J gene is TRBJ2-1, the V gene TRBV10-1; D perhaps matches TRBD1 (5 bases). The CDR3 spans 13 residues. The germline gives CDR1 WNHNN, CDR2 SYGVQD (reference sequence). V shed 0 bases and J shed 14 bases, with 14 bases lying between them. This chain's CDR3 is CASSESGQDLEFF. The CDR3 bases are TGCGCCAGCAGTGAGTCCGGACAAGACCTTGAGTTCTTC.

CDR3 residues: CASSFGTGGYTF. CDR3 nucleotide sequence: TGTGCCAGCAGTTTCGGGACAGGTGGCTACACCTTC. The chain joins TRBV12-3 or TRBV12-4 to TRBJ1-2, with 8 bases fitting TRBD1. There are 12 residues in the CDR3. J lost 7 bases, V lost 3 bases, and 1 base had no gene match.

The rearrangement uses TRBV19 and TRBJ1-4; possibly TRBD1 for D (5 bases). V was shortened by 5 bases and J by 0 bases, with 7 bases between the two germline ends. Germline values: CDR1 LNHDA, CDR2 SQIVND (reference sequence). The CDR3 spans 14 residues. The DNA for the CDR3 is TGTGCCAGTAGTGTGACAGCAACTAATGAAAAACTGTTTTTT. Its protein product is CASSVTATNEKLFF.

V is TRBV5-1 and J is TRBJ1-4; 8 bases match TRBD1. With V trimmed by 0 bases and J by 4 bases, 5 bases remained unmatched. The CDR3 consists of 16 residues. Per the germline V gene, CDR1 is SGHRS and CDR2 is YFSETQ. The CDR3 nucleotides read TGCGCCAGCAGCTTGGGGCAGGGGGCAGGTAATGAAAAACTGTTTTTT. Encoded protein: CASSLGQGAGNEKLFF.

The chain joins TRBV13 to TRBJ1-3; D is undetermined. V shed 5 bases and J shed 4 bases, with 12 bases lying between them. The CDR3 sequence is 14 residues long. CDR1 and CDR2 (germline): PRHDT, FYEKMQ (reference sequence). The CDR3 DNA is TGTGCCAGCAGCCTCGATCAAAAAGGAAACACCATATATTTT. Protein: CASSLDQKGNTIYF. Using reference TRBV13 and TRBJ1-3 for the parts outside the CDR3, the full variable domain is AAGVIQSPRHLIKEKRETATLKCYPIPRHDTVYWYQQGPGQDPQFLISFYEKMQSDKGSIPDRFSAQQFSDYHSELNMSSLELGDSALYFCASSLDQKGNTIYFGEGSWLTVV.

The chain is built from TRBV27 and TRBJ1-2, with a tentative D call TRBD1 (6 bases). The length of the CDR3 is 15 residues. Germline V gene sequence: CDR1 MNHEY, CDR2 SMNVEV (reference sequence). V lost 6 bases, J lost 8 bases, and 22 bases lay in between. CDR3 coding DNA: TGTGCCAGCAGCTCCCCCGGACTGGGGGCGGGCGGCTACACCTTC. Protein sequence: CASSSPGLGAGGYTF.

This chain connects TRBV7-2 to TRBJ2-3, with D maybe TRBD1 (6 bases). CDR1 SGHTA and CDR2 FQGNSA come from the germline V gene. This CDR3 contains 15 residues. Trimming removed 5 bases from V and 4 bases from J, with 16 bases in between. The CDR3 region is CASSPRPRQADTQYF. In DNA, the CDR3 is TGTGCCAGCAGCCCCCGCCCCCGACAGGCAGATACGCAGTATTTT.

The chain uses TRBV7-9 and TRBJ1-2; tentative D call: TRBD1 (6 bases). The CDR3 extends over 14 amino acids. V gave up 1 base and J gave up 0 bases, with 6 bases separating them. Germline CDR1 SEHNR, CDR2 FQNEAQ (reference sequence). Here the CDR3 reads CASSLGTANYGYTF. The CDR3, as DNA: TGTGCCAGCAGCTTAGGGACAGCTAACTATGGCTACACCTTC.

This CDR3 is CASSAVQGTDGYTF. The CDR3 nucleotides read TGTGCCAGCAGTGCCGTCCAGGGAACTGATGGCTACACCTTC. This rearrangement joins TRBV6-4 to TRBJ1-2, with a possible D match to TRBD1 (5 bases). Germline CDR1 MRHNA, CDR2 SNTAGT. CDR3 size: 14 residues. With 4 bases removed from V and 6 bases from J, the gap between germline ends came to 15 bases.